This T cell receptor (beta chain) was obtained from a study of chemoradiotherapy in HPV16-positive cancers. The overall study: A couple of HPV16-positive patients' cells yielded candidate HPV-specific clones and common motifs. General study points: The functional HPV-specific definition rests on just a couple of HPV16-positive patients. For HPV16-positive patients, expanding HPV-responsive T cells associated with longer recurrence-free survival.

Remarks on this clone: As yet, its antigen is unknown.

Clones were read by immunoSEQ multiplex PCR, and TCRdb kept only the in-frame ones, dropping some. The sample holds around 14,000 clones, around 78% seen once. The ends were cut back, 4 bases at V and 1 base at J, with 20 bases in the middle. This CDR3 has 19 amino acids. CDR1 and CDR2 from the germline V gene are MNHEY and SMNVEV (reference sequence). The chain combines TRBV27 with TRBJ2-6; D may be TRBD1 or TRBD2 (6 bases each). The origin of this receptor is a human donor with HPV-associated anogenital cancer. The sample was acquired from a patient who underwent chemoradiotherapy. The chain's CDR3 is CASSWRATIGGSGANVLTF. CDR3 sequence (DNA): TGTGCCAGCAGTTGGAGGGCAACTATAGGGGGGTCTGGGGCCAACGTCCTGACTTTC. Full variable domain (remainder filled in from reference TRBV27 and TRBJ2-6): EAQVTQNPRYLITVTGKKLTVTCSQNMNHEYMSWYRQDPGLGLRQIYYSMNVEVTDKGDVPEGYKVSRKEKRNFPLILESPSPNQTSLYFCASSWRATIGGSGANVLTFGAGSRLTVL.